These T cell receptor beta chains were read from a single sample in a study of beta chain features in type 1 diabetes. Produced via immunoSEQ multiplex PCR; TCRdb's table is partial and in-frame only. The top ten hold about 0.086% of the sample, which has 620,000 or so clones, roughly 15% seen once. The specimen sequenced was naive CD4+ T cells from blood. These receptor sequences come from a man aged 18 to 29 in good health. CDR3s include the opening cysteine and the closing phenylalanine or tryptophan. Fields, in order: clone size, V gene, J gene, D gene, CDR3 protein, CDR3 DNA. D genes are given only for firm matches. A row's size may be missing; if present it is once, few, many or a size class.

size: few
V: TRBV5-1
J: TRBJ2-5
D: NA
CDR3: CASSFIGETQYF
DNA: TGCGCCAGCAGCTTTATAGGGGAGACCCAGTACTTC

size: NA
V: TRBV29-1
J: TRBJ1-1
D: NA
CDR3: CSVQGWDTEAFF
DNA: TGCAGCGTACAGGGTTGGGACACTGAAGCTTTCTTT

size: few
V: TRBV5-4
J: TRBJ1-4
D: TRBD1
CDR3: CASSPDGTGREKLFF
DNA: TGTGCCAGCAGCCCGGATGGGACAGGGCGAGAAAAACTGTTTTTT

size: few
V: TRBV5-1
J: TRBJ2-1
D: TRBD1
CDR3: CASSLPGQGGNEQFF
DNA: TGCGCCAGCAGCTTACCGGGACAGGGTGGAAATGAGCAGTTCTTC

size: NA
V: TRBV6-6
J: TRBJ2-5
D: TRBD1
CDR3: CASSYGTGMGETQYF
DNA: TGTGCCAGCAGTTACGGGACAGGGATGGGGGAGACCCAGTACTTC

size: few
V: TRBV4-1
J: TRBJ1-2
D: NA
CDR3: CASSQDYYGYTF
DNA: TGCGCCAGCAGCCAAGATTACTATGGCTACACCTTC

size: NA
V: TRBV18
J: TRBJ2-5
D: NA
CDR3: CASQSLTGTMETQYF
DNA: TGTGCCAGCCAATCGCTAACAGGGACGATGGAGACCCAGTACTTC

size: few
V: TRBV18
J: TRBJ2-2
D: TRBD1
CDR3: CASSPGQGDTGELFF
DNA: TGTGCCAGCTCGCCGGGACAGGGCGACACCGGGGAGCTGTTTTTT

size: NA
V: TRBV7-9
J: TRBJ2-7
D: TRBD1
CDR3: CASSVTGATYEQYF
DNA: TGTGCCAGCAGCGTCACAGGGGCCACCTACGAGCAGTACTTC

size: NA
V: TRBV5-5
J: TRBJ1-2
D: NA
CDR3: CASSPGSNYGYTF
DNA: TGTGCCAGCAGCCCGGGATCTAACTATGGCTACACCTTC

size: NA
V: TRBV9
J: TRBJ1-1
D: NA
CDR3: CASSVRGATEAFF
DNA: TGTGCCAGCAGCGTACGGGGGGCCACTGAAGCTTTCTTT

size: NA
V: TRBV27
J: TRBJ2-5
D: NA
CDR3: CASSFWGVETQYF
DNA: TGTGCCAGCAGTTTTTGGGGAGTGGAGACCCAGTACTTC

size: NA
V: TRBV4-2
J: TRBJ1-6
D: NA
CDR3: CASSQVTRGDSPLHF
DNA: TGTGCCAGCAGCCAAGTTACCCGCGGCGATTCACCCCTCCACTTT

size: NA
V: TRBV6-6
J: TRBJ1-4
D: NA
CDR3: CASRRTTGNGEKLFF
DNA: TGTGCCAGCAGAAGGACCACAGGGAACGGCGAAAAACTGTTTTTT

size: few
V: TRBV4-2
J: TRBJ2-7
D: NA
CDR3: CASSHTPSRLNTYEQYF
DNA: TGTGCCAGCAGCCATACCCCTTCTAGGTTAAATACCTACGAGCAGTACTTC

size: NA
V: TRBV9
J: TRBJ2-5
D: NA
CDR3: CASSVAFAEDGETQYF
DNA: TGTGCCAGCAGCGTAGCTTTTGCGGAGGACGGAGAGACCCAGTACTTC

size: few
V: TRBV28
J: TRBJ1-2
D: NA
CDR3: CASRDYNYGYTF
DNA: TGTGCCAGCAGGGATTACAATTATGGCTACACCTTC

size: few
V: TRBV5-5
J: TRBJ2-7
D: NA
CDR3: CASSGPVGSHEQYF
DNA: TGTGCCAGCAGCGGCCCCGTCGGGTCCCACGAGCAGTACTTC

size: few
V: TRBV5-1
J: TRBJ2-7
D: TRBD2
CDR3: CASSPGLASYEQYF
DNA: TGCGCCAGCAGCCCCGGACTAGCGAGCTACGAGCAGTACTTC

size: few
V: TRBV28
J: TRBJ2-1
D: NA
CDR3: CASSLRGNEQFF
DNA: TGTGCCAGCAGTTTAAGGGGGAATGAGCAGTTCTTC

size: few
V: TRBV10-3
J: TRBJ2-3
D: NA
CDR3: CAIRTGRTQYF
DNA: TGTGCCATCAGGACAGGGAGGACGCAGTATTTT

size: few
V: TRBV7-2
J: TRBJ2-3
D: NA
CDR3: CASTYWMRDTQYF
DNA: TGTGCCAGCACCTACTGGATGCGAGATACGCAGTATTTT

size: NA
V: TRBV5-4
J: TRBJ2-1
D: TRBD2
CDR3: CASSKGLAGGSSYNEQFF
DNA: TGTGCCAGCAGCAAGGGACTAGCGGGAGGCAGCTCCTACAATGAGCAGTTCTTC

size: NA
V: TRBV11-2
J: TRBJ2-1
D: NA
CDR3: CASSFQGRTGVDEQFF
DNA: TGTGCCAGCAGCTTTCAAGGCCGGACTGGCGTCGATGAGCAGTTCTTC